Given below is one TCR beta chain in context. It has no known antigen specificity. Base-call qualities are not available, and no considerably larger clone is one nucleotide away. Peripheral blood CD8+ and CD4+ T cells from healthy donors, Susac syndrome patients and multiple sclerosis patients were profiled by high-throughput TCR beta sequencing. Recently defined diagnostic criteria for definite or probable disease were met by the Susac syndrome patients. CD8+ TEMRA cells were enriched by FACS, while bulk CD8+ and CD4+ T cells were purified by magnetic negative isolation. Blood was collected in EDTA tubes and processed within 24 hours, with PBMCs isolated through density gradient centrifugation. PBMCs intended for TCR sequencing were cryopreserved in liquid nitrogen and thawed later in a water bath at 37 degrees C. Purity of sorted or isolated CD4+, CD8+ and CD8+ TEMRA cells was at least 90%. The germline V gene yields SGDLS for CDR1 and YYNGEE for CDR2. The CDR3 goes from the cysteine to the phenylalanine over 13 residues. Kept here is only the CDR3 DNA, which spans 39 bases and is read in frame from base 1. The junction shows trimming of 6 bases on V and 6 bases on J, plus 14 bases between the germline ends.

The sample comes from a study of CD8 T cells in Susac syndrome (dated by TCRdb to between 2018 and 2021). With respect to the entire study: Among the Susac syndrome patients who were sequenced, clinically active disease was present in more than 5 and clinical remission was observed in roughly 8. Susac syndrome patients were therapy-naive, on corticosteroids (some also receiving IVIg), or on IVIg alone at blood withdrawal. The study used repertoire sequencing to test whether antigen drove CD8+ T cell activation and differentiation in Susac syndrome.

RNA was extracted using the RNeasy kit, and roughly 0.5 to 1 microgram was reverse transcribed with random hexamers. The immunoSEQ multiplex PCR assay, which covers 54 Vbeta and 13 Jbeta segments, was used to amplify TCR beta CDR3 regions. To correct PCR amplification bias, a synthetic template baseline was used for both primer optimization and computational correction. The original pipeline was this. Reads were assigned to V, D and J genes according to IMGT and analyzed in immunoSEQ Analyzer, with only productive sequences retained. To calculate clonality, Shannon entropy was normalized by log2 of the number of productive unique sequences and then subtracted from one. For each patient and control, public and private clones were evaluated among the 100 most prevalent clones. Clones were defined as Susac-specific when absent from the healthy and MS cohorts, from approximately 970 published viral clones and from other ImmuneACCESS disease sequences. In-frame beta chains were kept once TCRdb had trimmed the public reads at Q25 with fastp and called clones with MiXCR. Duplicate CDR3 protein sequences are folded into a single record with the most common DNA and genes. The V and J calls reflect TCRdb's pipeline rather than the authors' work. The sample table holds under 95,000 distinct CDR3 sequences, of which just under 95% were seen once. About 0.3% of the sample is taken by the ten largest.

What the study reported, not specific to this receptor: No clonal expansion was detected in the CD4+ T cell repertoire of Susac syndrome patients. The number of individuals in the TCR sequencing and HLA analysis was acknowledged as relatively small.

Sequencing used CD4+ T cells from PBMCs. This sequence originates from a human donor with Susac syndrome. The V and J segments used are TRBV9 and TRBJ2-3; the D segment may tentatively be TRBD1 or TRBD2, each giving 6 matched bases. The CDR3 reads as follows: CASKEGGGDTQYF. The DNA is TGTGCCAGCAAGGAGGGGGGCGGGGATACGCAGTATTTT. The CDR3 plus the reference TRBV9 and TRBJ2-3 genes for the other parts give the full variable domain: DSGVTQTPKHLITATGQRVTLRCSPRSGDLSVYWYQQSLDQGLQFLIQYYNGEERAKGNILERFSAQQFPDLHSELNLSSLELGDSALYFCASKEGGGDTQYFGPGTRLTVL.